These T cell receptor beta chains were read from a single sample in a study of T cell responses to AZD1222 COVID-19 vaccine. Clones were read by immunoSEQ multiplex PCR, and TCRdb kept only the in-frame ones, dropping some. This sample has more than 50,000 clones, with about 91% found just once. The sample here was peripheral blood, taken 28 days after the second AZD1222 dose. The source is an adult who received the AZD1222 COVID-19 vaccine. CDR3s include the opening cysteine and the closing phenylalanine or tryptophan. D genes are given only for firm matches. Clone sizes are given selectively: once, few, many, or a class where the clone is expanded.

size,J,D,V,DNA,CDR3
once,TRBJ1-1,.,TRBV13,TGTGCCAGCAGCTCCGGGCGCACTGAAGCTTTCTTT,CASSSGRTEAFF
.,TRBJ1-1,.,TRBV6-2/TRBV6-3,TGTGCCAGCAGTACTTCAATTGACAGGACTGAAGCTTTCTTT,CASSTSIDRTEAFF
.,TRBJ1-4,.,TRBV7-9,TGTGCCAGCAGCCAATGGGGGGTCGAGGAAAAACTGTTTTTT,CASSQWGVEEKLFF
few,TRBJ1-4,TRBD1,TRBV3-1/TRBV3-2,TGTGCCAGCAGCCACTCCGGGACAGGGGCTGAAAAACTGTTTTTT,CASSHSGTGAEKLFF
.,TRBJ1-1,.,TRBV19,TGTGCAAGTAGCGCCGGGAATGAAGCTTTCTTT,CASSAGNEAFF
.,TRBJ2-5,.,TRBV7-2,TGTGCCAGCAGCGCTGCAGAGACCCAGTACTTC,CASSAAETQYF
once,TRBJ2-2,.,TRBV29-1,TGCAGCGTTCGGGGGGCGAACACCGGGGAACTGTTTTTT,CSVRGANTGELFF
few,TRBJ2-1,TRBD2,TRBV7-9,TGTGCCAGCAGTCCACTAGCGGGAGTGCACAATGAGCAGTTCTTC,CASSPLAGVHNEQFF
.,TRBJ2-3,.,TRBV27,TGTGCCAGCGCGCGGGGGCCGGGCACAGATACGCAGTATTTT,CASARGPGTDTQYF
.,TRBJ1-4,TRBD1,TRBV19,TGTGCCAGTAGTCCGGGACAGGGAACTGAAAAACTGTTTTTT,CASSPGQGTEKLFF
.,TRBJ1-5,.,TRBV5-1,TGCGCCAGCAGCTTGGCCGGGGGGATTCTCTCGACCCAGCATTTT,CASSLAGGILSTQHF
.,TRBJ1-1,TRBD1,TRBV30,TGTGCCTGGAGCCGGCGACAGGGGTCTCGCACTGAAGCTTTCTTT,CAWSRRQGSRTEAFF
.,TRBJ2-2,.,TRBV2,TGTGCCAGCAGGGCCCTCACCGGGGAGCTGTTTTTT,CASRALTGELFF
.,TRBJ2-7,TRBD1,TRBV28,TGTGCCAGCAGAACGGACAGGGGCGAGTACTTC,CASRTDRGEYF
.,TRBJ1-1,.,TRBV27,TGTGCCAGCACCTCGCGTGGGGGTACTGAAGCTTTCTTT,CASTSRGGTEAFF
.,TRBJ2-7,.,TRBV29-1,TGCAGCGTCCGGAGCCGGGACGCCTCCTACGAGCAGTACTTC,CSVRSRDASYEQYF
.,TRBJ2-2,TRBD1,TRBV3-1/TRBV3-2,TGTGCCAGCAGCCAAGGACAGGGCTCCGGGGAGCTGTTTTTT,CASSQGQGSGELFF
.,TRBJ2-7,.,TRBV28,TGTGCCAGCAGGACAGCCTCCTACGAGCAGTACTTC,CASRTASYEQYF
.,TRBJ2-2,.,TRBV3-1/TRBV3-2,TGTGCCAGCAGCCAAAGGGGCGCGAACACCGGGGAGCTGTTTTTT,CASSQRGANTGELFF
few,TRBJ2-7,.,TRBV5-1,TGCGCCAGCAGCTTAATGGAGGAGCAGTACTTC,CASSLMEEQYF
.,TRBJ2-7,TRBD2,TRBV7-6,TGTGCCAGCAGCCCCCCCACTAGCGGACCCTACGAGCAGTACTTC,CASSPPTSGPYEQYF
.,TRBJ2-5,.,TRBV5-4,TGTGCCAGCGAATCGCGGGAAATCCAAGAGACCCAGTACTTC,CASESREIQETQYF
.,TRBJ2-4,TRBD2,TRBV4-2,TGTGCCAGCAGCCCTCGACTAGCAGTAGCCAAAAACATTCAGTACTTC,CASSPRLAVAKNIQYF
.,TRBJ2-5,.,TRBV24-1,TGTGCCACCAGCCCGGGACACTCCTCGCAAGAGACCCAGTACTTC,CATSPGHSSQETQYF
.,TRBJ2-7,.,TRBV3-1/TRBV3-2,TGTGCCAGCAGCTTGAACCAAGGGTTCTCCTACGAGCAGTACTTC,CASSLNQGFSYEQYF
few,TRBJ1-3,.,TRBV5-6,TGTGCCAGCAGCCCTCGGGGGCCGAGCTCTGGAAACACCATATATTTT,CASSPRGPSSGNTIYF
.,TRBJ2-7,TRBD2,TRBV5-6,TGTGCCTCCCGCCCTAGCGGGAGGGAGGCCGAGCAGTACTTC,CASRPSGREAEQYF
.,TRBJ1-1,.,TRBV10-3,TGTGCCATCAGTGGGGGGGGAATTGACGGATACACTGAAGCTTTCTTT,CAISGGGIDGYTEAFF
.,TRBJ2-5,.,TRBV29-1,TGCAGCGTTGGGGGGTACCAAGAGACCCAGTACTTC,CSVGGYQETQYF
.,TRBJ1-5,.,TRBV11-2,TGTGCCAGCAGCTTACTGGGGTATAGCAATCAGCCCCAGCATTTT,CASSLLGYSNQPQHF
.,TRBJ2-3,TRBD2,TRBV4-2,TGTGCCAGCAGCCAAGATACGGGAAGCGGGAGTAGCACAGATACGCAGTATTTT,CASSQDTGSGSSTDTQYF
.,TRBJ1-2,.,TRBV5-1,TGCGCCAGCAGCTTGGAAGGATCGAGCTATGGCTACACCTTC,CASSLEGSSYGYTF
.,TRBJ2-1,TRBD2,TRBV5-1,TGCGCCAGCAGCTTGATTACGGGAGGGGCAGTTGAGCAGTTCTTC,CASSLITGGAVEQFF
.,TRBJ2-1,.,TRBV7-3,TGTGCCAGCAGCCGGACAGAGAGCTCCTACAATGAGCAGTTCTTC,CASSRTESSYNEQFF
few,TRBJ2-1,.,TRBV7-2,TGTGCCAGCAGCTCAGGAGGGACTTACTACAATGAGCAGTTCTTC,CASSSGGTYYNEQFF
.,TRBJ1-6,.,TRBV28,TGTGCCAGCAACCAGGGAGGGAGGGATGGTTCACCCCTCCACTTT,CASNQGGRDGSPLHF
once,TRBJ2-7,TRBD2,TRBV3-1/TRBV3-2,TGTGCCAGCAGCCAAGTGGGCGGGCTAGCGGTACCCTACGAGCAGTACTTC,CASSQVGGLAVPYEQYF
.,TRBJ2-3,.,TRBV3-1/TRBV3-2,TGTGCCAGCAGCCAAGATCCTCGCACAGATACGCAGTATTTT,CASSQDPRTDTQYF
few,TRBJ1-4,.,TRBV28,TGTGCCGGCCAAAGGGACAACAAACTGTTTTTT,CAGQRDNKLFF
once,TRBJ1-2,TRBD1,TRBV28,TGTGCCAGCAGGCTCTCAGGAGGGGGCGGCTATGGCTACACCTTC,CASRLSGGGGYGYTF
.,TRBJ1-2,.,TRBV2,TGTGCCAGCAGAGACACCGGGACACGGGGTGGCTACACCTTC,CASRDTGTRGGYTF
.,TRBJ1-5,TRBD1,TRBV6-6,TGTGCCAGCAGGCGCGGGACAGACAATCAGCCCCAGCATTTT,CASRRGTDNQPQHF
.,TRBJ2-6,.,TRBV6-2/TRBV6-3,TGTGCCAGCAGCCTCACAGGGGCCAACGTCCTGACTTTC,CASSLTGANVLTF
.,TRBJ1-5,.,TRBV2,TGTGCCAGCAGTCCCCCGGGGGGTCAGCCCCAGCATTTT,CASSPPGGQPQHF
.,TRBJ1-3,.,TRBV5-1,TGCGCCAGCAGCTTGGTGCCTGGAGTTACGGGAAACACCATATATTTT,CASSLVPGVTGNTIYF
.,TRBJ2-3,.,TRBV19,TGTGCCAGTAGTATAACCGGGCCTCCCCTAGGCACAGATACGCAGTATTTT,CASSITGPPLGTDTQYF
.,TRBJ2-2,.,TRBV6-4,TGTGCCAGCAGTGACTCGAGAAGAACCGGGGAGCTGTTTTTT,CASSDSRRTGELFF